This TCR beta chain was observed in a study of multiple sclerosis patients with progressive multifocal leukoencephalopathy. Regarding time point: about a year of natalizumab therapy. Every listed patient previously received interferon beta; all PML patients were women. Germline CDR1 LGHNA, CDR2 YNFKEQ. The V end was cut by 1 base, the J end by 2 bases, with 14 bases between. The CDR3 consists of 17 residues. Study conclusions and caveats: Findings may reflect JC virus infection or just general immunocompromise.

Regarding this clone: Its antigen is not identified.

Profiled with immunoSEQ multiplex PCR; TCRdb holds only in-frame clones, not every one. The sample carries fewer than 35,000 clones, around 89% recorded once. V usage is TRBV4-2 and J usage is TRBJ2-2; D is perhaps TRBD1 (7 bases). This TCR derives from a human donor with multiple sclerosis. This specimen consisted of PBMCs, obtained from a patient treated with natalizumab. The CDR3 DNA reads TGTGCCAGCAGCCAAGCTGTCAGGGGGACTAACACCGGGGAGCTGTTTTTT. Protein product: CASSQAVRGTNTGELFF.